The rows below give T cell receptor beta chains drawn from one sample of a study of blood T cell repertoires in COVID-19. Libraries were prepared by immunoSEQ multiplex PCR; TCRdb keeps only in-frame clonotypes and omits some of them. There are tens of thousands of clones in the sample; 82% occur only once, and roughly 13% lies in the top ten. Sequencing input: peripheral blood. The receptors originated from a woman of 80 years or more with acute or convalescent COVID-19. CDR3s include the opening cysteine and the closing phenylalanine or tryptophan. The D gene is left open where the match is weak. Only some rows state a clone size, as once, few, many or a class for expanded clones.

size	J	D	V	CDR3	DNA
.	TRBJ2-7	.	TRBV19	CASSTTGPYEQYF	TGTGCCAGTAGTACGACAGGACCCTACGAGCAGTACTTC
.	TRBJ2-1	TRBD2	TRBV7-2	CASSPGGGLSTYNEQFF	TGTGCCAGCAGCCCGGGGGGGGGACTTTCCACATACAATGAGCAGTTCTTC
.	TRBJ2-1	.	TRBV3-1/TRBV3-2	CASSLGVSYNEQFF	TGTGCCAGCAGCTTAGGAGTCTCCTACAATGAGCAGTTCTTC
.	TRBJ2-7	TRBD1	TRBV18	CASSPGQIFSYEQYF	TGTGCCAGCTCACCGGGACAGATATTCTCCTACGAGCAGTACTTC
few	TRBJ1-1	.	TRBV2	CASSPIEAFF	TGTGCCAGCAGTCCCATTGAAGCTTTCTTT
.	TRBJ1-5	TRBD1	TRBV6-1	CASSEEGSRGPNQPQHF	TGTGCCAGCAGTGAAGAAGGGAGCAGGGGGCCGAATCAGCCCCAGCATTTT
.	TRBJ2-7	.	TRBV9	CASSVVGNSYEQYF	TGTGCCAGCAGCGTAGTGGGCAACTCCTACGAGCAGTACTTC
few	TRBJ1-2	TRBD1	TRBV18	CASSERGQGNGYTF	TGTGCCAGCTCCGAAAGGGGACAGGGAAATGGCTACACCTTC
once	TRBJ2-7	TRBD1	TRBV9	CASSPGQGAISYEQYF	TGTGCCAGCAGCCCGGGACAGGGGGCAATCTCCTACGAGCAGTACTTC
.	TRBJ2-3	TRBD2	TRBV5-1	CASSSRLAGTDTQYF	TGCGCCAGCAGCTCGCGACTAGCGGGTACAGATACGCAGTATTTT
.	TRBJ2-7	.	TRBV6-2/TRBV6-3	CASSYPRAGTLSSYEQYF	TGTGCCAGCAGTTACCCACGAGCGGGGACACTGAGCTCCTACGAGCAGTACTTC
once	TRBJ2-1	.	TRBV20-1	CSAEEQFF	TGCAGTGCAGAGGAGCAGTTCTTC
.	TRBJ2-5	TRBD2	TRBV5-1	CASSKQRGRETQYF	TGCGCCAGCAGCAAACAGCGGGGACGAGAGACCCAGTACTTC
.	TRBJ2-3	TRBD2	TRBV18	CASSQRRTSGDTQYF	TGTGCCAGCTCACAACGTAGGACTAGCGGAGATACGCAGTATTTT
.	TRBJ2-1	TRBD2	TRBV3-1/TRBV3-2	CASSQGPSSGRSYNEQFF	TGTGCCAGCAGCCAAGGCCCCTCTAGCGGGAGGTCCTACAATGAGCAGTTCTTC
.	TRBJ2-7	TRBD1	TRBV6-5	CASRPGTGTYEQYF	TGTGCCAGCAGACCCGGGACAGGGACCTACGAGCAGTACTTC
few	TRBJ2-4	.	TRBV10-3	CAISPVGAKNIQYF	TGTGCCATCAGTCCGGTCGGAGCCAAAAACATTCAGTACTTC
.	TRBJ1-6	TRBD1	TRBV6-5	CASSPGQENSPLHF	TGTGCCAGCAGTCCTGGACAGGAGAATTCACCCCTCCACTTT
.	TRBJ2-7	TRBD2	TRBV12-3/TRBV12-4	CASSLGGSEQYF	TGTGCCAGCAGTTTAGGCGGGAGTGAGCAGTACTTC
.	TRBJ2-7	TRBD2	TRBV7-2	CASSLTSGGSYEQYF	TGTGCCAGCAGCTTAACTAGCGGGGGAAGCTACGAGCAGTACTTC
.	TRBJ2-5	TRBD1	TRBV30	CAWSVHETGMFRETQYF	TGTGCCTGGAGTGTACATGAGACAGGGATGTTTAGGGAGACCCAGTACTTC
.	TRBJ1-1	.	TRBV6-6	CASSYSGGTEAFF	TGTGCCAGCAGTTACTCGGGGGGAACTGAAGCTTTCTTT
.	TRBJ1-3	.	TRBV3-1/TRBV3-2	CASSQGQSSSGNTIYF	TGTGCCAGCAGCCAAGGACAGAGTAGCTCTGGAAACACCATATATTTT
.	TRBJ1-2	.	TRBV5-4	CASSLTRGNYGYTF	TGTGCCAGCAGCTTGACGAGAGGGAACTATGGCTACACCTTC
.	TRBJ2-7	.	TRBV5-4	CASSLGGGRAGEQYF	TGTGCCAGCAGCTTGGGGGGTGGGAGAGCTGGAGAGCAGTACTTC
.	TRBJ2-7	.	TRBV10-3	CAISVPGASYEQYF	TGTGCCATCAGTGTACCAGGGGCTTCCTACGAGCAGTACTTC
.	TRBJ1-6	TRBD1	TRBV28	CASSPATGRSPLHF	TGTGCCAGCAGCCCCGCGACAGGGAGATCACCCCTCCACTTT
many	TRBJ2-7	.	TRBV24-1	CATSSAGFVEQYF	TGTGCCACCAGTTCGGCAGGGTTCGTAGAGCAGTACTTC
.	TRBJ1-2	TRBD1	TRBV24-1	CATSGQGGFGYTF	TGTGCCACCAGTGGACAGGGAGGCTTTGGCTACACCTTC
.	TRBJ2-1	TRBD2	TRBV25-1	CASSDPLLAGGNNEQFF	TGTGCCAGCAGTGACCCCTTACTAGCGGGGGGCAACAATGAGCAGTTCTTC
.	TRBJ2-5	.	TRBV15	CATSNGYQETQYF	TGTGCCACCAGCAACGGGTACCAAGAGACCCAGTACTTC